This T cell receptor beta chain was profiled in a study of human CD8 memory T cell subsets. The TCR beta sequencing libraries came from UMI-labeled 5' RACE. TCRdb re-called the 5' RACE reads and shows each CDR3 protein once, DNA omitted. The sample table sets out 6,000 to 9,000 distinct CDR3 sequences. Findings and caveats of the study: When diversity was estimated with Chao1, stem-like memory T cells appeared more diverse than precursor exhausted T cells.

The CDR3 runs 13 residues. Germline CDR1 LGHDT, CDR2 YNNKEL (reference sequence). Points on this clonotype: Antigen: not known.

The origin of this receptor is a human donor in good health. V gene TRBV3-1 combines with J gene TRBJ2-7; TCRdb indicates TRBD1, and absent DNA this call remains unverified. The sample consisted of CD8+ T cells from PBMCs. CDR3 protein: CASSGGISYEQYF.